This T cell receptor (beta chain) stems from a study of T cells expressing NK-cell markers. CDR3 length: 16 residues. TCRdb reanalyzed the 5' RACE reads, giving one entry per CDR3 protein sequence and no DNA. Here the sample table reports about 400,000 distinct CDR3 sequences. The gene calls are TRBV12-3 or TRBV12-4 and TRBJ2-2; as DNA is missing, the TRBD2 call by TCRdb cannot be tested. The receptor comes from a woman aged 45-59 years in good health. The sequencing sample was made of blood T cells: a sorted CD56 or NKG2C T cell subset, CD4+ or CD8+ T cells, or bulk PBMC T cells (not recorded which). CDR3 loop: CASSLFGGGRTGELFF.